This T cell receptor (beta chain) was recorded in a study of tumor-infiltrating lymphocytes in primary liver carcinoma. The study, taken as a whole, reports: Tumors had a top-250-clone fraction that was significantly higher than blood (p = 0.039).

Starting from 400 to 500 ng of total RNA, TCR beta cDNA was produced with a primer in the constant region. Generation of the TCR beta libraries relied on three nested multiplex PCR rounds using slightly modified ARM-PCR. Amplification in the first two PCR rounds was performed using TRBV1-TRBV30 forward primers and a C-beta reverse primer for 10 cycles each. TCRdb passed the multiplex PCR reads through MiXCR, listing each CDR3 protein once. The table has around 330,000 distinct CDR3 sequences, about 50% seen once; the top ten hold over 15%. They got blood RNA out of unsorted whole blood and also pulled out germline DNA. Remarks on this clonotype: Its antigen remains unidentified.

V lost 0 bases, J lost 8 bases, and 13 bases lay in between. This CDR3 is 14 amino acids long. From germline, CDR1 is DFQATT and CDR2 SNEGSKA (reference sequence). The source is a woman younger than 45 with primary liver carcinoma and hepatitis B virus infection. This chain connects TRBV20-1 to TRBJ1-4; the D is unclear. Material for sequencing was peripheral blood. CDR3 coding DNA: TGCAGTGCTAGAGATCCACATTCAGAAGAAAAACTGTTTTTT. Protein: CSARDPHSEEKLFF.